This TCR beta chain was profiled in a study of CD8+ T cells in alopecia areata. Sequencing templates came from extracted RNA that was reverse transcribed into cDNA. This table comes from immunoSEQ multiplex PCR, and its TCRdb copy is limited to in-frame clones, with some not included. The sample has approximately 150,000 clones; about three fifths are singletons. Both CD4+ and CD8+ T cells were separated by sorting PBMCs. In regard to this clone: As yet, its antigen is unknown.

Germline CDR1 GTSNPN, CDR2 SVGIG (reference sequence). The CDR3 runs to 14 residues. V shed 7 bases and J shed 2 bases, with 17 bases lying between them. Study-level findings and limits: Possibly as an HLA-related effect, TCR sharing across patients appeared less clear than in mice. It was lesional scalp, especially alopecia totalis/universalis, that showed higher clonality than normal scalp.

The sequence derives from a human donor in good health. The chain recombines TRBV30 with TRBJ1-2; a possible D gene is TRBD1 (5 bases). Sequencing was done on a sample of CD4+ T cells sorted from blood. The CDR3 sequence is CAYWTRVYNYGYTF. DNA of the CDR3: TGTGCCTACTGGACACGGGTCTACAACTATGGCTACACCTTC.